The clone carrying this T cell receptor beta chain was picked up a small number of times. Its antigen is as yet unknown. The sample belongs to a study of T cell responses to AZD1222 COVID-19 vaccine. Study-wide findings and caveats: Epitopes outside B.1.351 and B.1.1.7 mutated regions reportedly drew nearly half of spike TCRs. Among AZD1222 vaccinees, only six or seven were seropositive at baseline. Clonal diversity was possibly underestimated, and white British individuals and females predominated among donors.

This CDR3 has 14 residues. V trimming: 1 base; J trimming: 5 bases; junction bases outside the gene matches: 1. Looked up from germline, CDR1 is LGHDT and CDR2 is YNNKEL (reference sequence). The assay was immunoSEQ multiplex PCR, and TCRdb's table has in-frame clones only and misses some. The sample includes approximately 150,000 clones, approximately 91% of them seen just once. The sample consisted of peripheral blood, taken 28 days after the second AZD1222 dose. The TCR was taken from an adult who received the AZD1222 COVID-19 vaccine. This chain uses TRBV3-1 (or the pseudogene TRBV3-2) with TRBJ1-3; 8 positions agree with TRBD1. The CDR3 spells CASSQGDRRNTIYF. The DNA for the CDR3 is TGTGCCAGCAGCCAAGGGGACAGGAGAAACACCATATATTTT.